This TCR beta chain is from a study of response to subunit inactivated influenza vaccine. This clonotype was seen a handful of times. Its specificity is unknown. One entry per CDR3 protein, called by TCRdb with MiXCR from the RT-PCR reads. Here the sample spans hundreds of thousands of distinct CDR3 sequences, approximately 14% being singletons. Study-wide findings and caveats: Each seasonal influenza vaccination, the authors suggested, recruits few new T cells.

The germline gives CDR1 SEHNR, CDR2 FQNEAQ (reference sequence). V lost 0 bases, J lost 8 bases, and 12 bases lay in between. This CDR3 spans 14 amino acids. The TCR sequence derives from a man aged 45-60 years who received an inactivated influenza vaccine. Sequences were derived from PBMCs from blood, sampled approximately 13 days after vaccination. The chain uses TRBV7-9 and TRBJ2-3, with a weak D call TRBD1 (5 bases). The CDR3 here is CASSLAGLGATQYF. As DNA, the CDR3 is TGTGCCAGCAGCTTAGCGGGGTTAGGGGCTACGCAGTATTTT.